The rows below give T cell receptor beta chains drawn from one sample of a study of identical twins. In TCRdb, the 5' RACE reads were re-called with MiXCR into one record per CDR3 protein. This table holds 500,000 or so distinct CDR3 sequences, 13% to 15% found once. The data also belong to a second study, concerning yellow fever vaccine responses in identical twins.

Sequenced input: CD4+ T cells sorted from blood. Every receptor here comes from a woman aged 18 to 35 in good health. The conserved cysteine and the conserved F or W are not part of the CDR3 here. The order of the fields is J gene, D gene, V gene, CDR3 protein. D genes are given only for firm matches.

j_call: TRBJ2-7; d_call: TRBD2; v_call: TRBV9; cdr3_aa: ASGGLAGAGEQY
j_call: TRBJ2-7; d_call: -; v_call: TRBV5-6; cdr3_aa: ASSLTGTRGEQY
j_call: TRBJ2-7; d_call: TRBD1; v_call: TRBV3-1; cdr3_aa: ASRQGGVSYEQY
j_call: TRBJ1-2; d_call: -; v_call: TRBV29-1; cdr3_aa: SVTVDSSYGYT
j_call: TRBJ1-2; d_call: -; v_call: TRBV7-2; cdr3_aa: ASSLGTGFIGGYT
j_call: TRBJ2-7; d_call: TRBD1; v_call: TRBV12-3/TRBV12-4; cdr3_aa: ASRHRGLVGEQY
j_call: TRBJ2-4; d_call: -; v_call: TRBV9; cdr3_aa: ASSPHNVAKNIQY
j_call: TRBJ2-7; d_call: -; v_call: TRBV5-1; cdr3_aa: ASSLEGLPYEQY
j_call: TRBJ2-6; d_call: TRBD1; v_call: TRBV20-1; cdr3_aa: SAEDRSGANVLT
j_call: TRBJ2-5; d_call: TRBD1; v_call: TRBV28; cdr3_aa: ASSPHQGELRETQY
j_call: TRBJ2-7; d_call: TRBD2; v_call: TRBV19; cdr3_aa: ASSTQLAGGYEQY
j_call: TRBJ2-1; d_call: -; v_call: TRBV29-1; cdr3_aa: SVNDYNEQF
j_call: TRBJ2-7; d_call: TRBD2; v_call: TRBV11-2; cdr3_aa: ASSLVLAGWYEQY
j_call: TRBJ2-3; d_call: -; v_call: TRBV29-1; cdr3_aa: SVSTTDTQY
j_call: TRBJ2-7; d_call: TRBD1; v_call: TRBV12-3/TRBV12-4; cdr3_aa: ASSLRTGGAEQY
j_call: TRBJ2-7; d_call: TRBD2; v_call: TRBV4-1; cdr3_aa: ASSQDGLAGDKQY
j_call: TRBJ2-3; d_call: -; v_call: TRBV3-1; cdr3_aa: ASSQVTSGSDTQY
j_call: TRBJ2-1; d_call: TRBD1; v_call: TRBV20-1; cdr3_aa: SAPGQGLNEQF
j_call: TRBJ1-2; d_call: -; v_call: TRBV20-1; cdr3_aa: SALQGPNYGYT
j_call: TRBJ2-3; d_call: -; v_call: TRBV27; cdr3_aa: ASSLLLHPDYTDTQY
j_call: TRBJ2-2; d_call: TRBD2; v_call: TRBV6-2/TRBV6-3; cdr3_aa: ASSGRTSGRSMDTGELF
j_call: TRBJ2-3; d_call: -; v_call: TRBV20-1; cdr3_aa: SAGKEGGSTDTQY
j_call: TRBJ2-1; d_call: TRBD2; v_call: TRBV29-1; cdr3_aa: SVLRLAGGPVSYNEQF
j_call: TRBJ2-3; d_call: -; v_call: TRBV7-9; cdr3_aa: ASSLGTGQTTDTQY
j_call: TRBJ2-1; d_call: -; v_call: TRBV2; cdr3_aa: ASRAIRGASFEQF
j_call: TRBJ2-4; d_call: -; v_call: TRBV5-6; cdr3_aa: ASSYRQDLAKNIQY
j_call: TRBJ2-7; d_call: TRBD1; v_call: TRBV7-2; cdr3_aa: ASSFDRGPYEQY
j_call: TRBJ2-1; d_call: TRBD1; v_call: TRBV20-1; cdr3_aa: SAYRGREDEQF
j_call: TRBJ2-7; d_call: -; v_call: TRBV7-8; cdr3_aa: ASSLDFLGTRREQY
j_call: TRBJ2-4; d_call: TRBD2; v_call: TRBV11-1; cdr3_aa: ASSLAASNIQY
j_call: TRBJ1-5; d_call: -; v_call: TRBV5-1; cdr3_aa: ASSLEPGEHQPQH
j_call: TRBJ2-7; d_call: TRBD2; v_call: TRBV20-1; cdr3_aa: SASTTGGGFNEQY
j_call: TRBJ2-7; d_call: -; v_call: TRBV4-2; cdr3_aa: ASSQEGLSLDYEQY
j_call: TRBJ2-1; d_call: -; v_call: TRBV7-2; cdr3_aa: ASSLVGEKQF
j_call: TRBJ2-3; d_call: TRBD2; v_call: TRBV6-5; cdr3_aa: ASSYFSGRGTDTQY
j_call: TRBJ2-1; d_call: -; v_call: TRBV27; cdr3_aa: ASSPPRASYNEQF
j_call: TRBJ2-2; d_call: TRBD1; v_call: TRBV24-1; cdr3_aa: ATSDFGTGGFSSGELF
j_call: TRBJ2-1; d_call: -; v_call: TRBV20-1; cdr3_aa: SARHVAASYNEQF
j_call: TRBJ2-3; d_call: TRBD2; v_call: TRBV10-3; cdr3_aa: AISEREGTDTQY
j_call: TRBJ2-5; d_call: -; v_call: TRBV5-5; cdr3_aa: ASSLVPTGTQY
j_call: TRBJ2-5; d_call: TRBD2; v_call: TRBV25-1; cdr3_aa: ASSEYRAGLAGQETQY
j_call: TRBJ2-3; d_call: TRBD2; v_call: TRBV20-1; cdr3_aa: SASGTSGGKGRDTQY